A selection of T cell receptor beta chains follows, all from one sample in a study of blood T cell repertoires in COVID-19. The data were produced by immunoSEQ multiplex PCR, yet TCRdb's version contains in-frame clones alone and is incomplete. The top ten hold 0.7% of the sample, which has 500,000 or so clones, approximately 86% seen once. The sequenced sample consisted of PBMCs or T cells enriched from blood (not recorded which). Receptors were obtained from a young woman who had recovered from COVID-19. The CDR3 runs from the conserved cysteine through the conserved F or W. D genes are given only for firm matches. Clone size is stated in some rows and not others, as once, few, many or a class when expanded.

v_gene	d_gene	j_gene	abundance	CDR3nt	CDR3aa
TRBV30	TRBD1	TRBJ2-2	.	TGTGCCTGGATGGACGGACAGGGGTCGCCCGGGGAGCTGTTTTTT	CAWMDGQGSPGELFF
TRBV4-1	TRBD1	TRBJ1-2	once	TGCGCCAGCAGCCAAGTCTCGGCCAGGGGGCTATTGGGCTACACCTTC	CASSQVSARGLLGYTF
TRBV5-4	TRBD2	TRBJ2-3	once	TGTGCCAGCAGCACCCGGACTAGCGTAGGAGATACGCAGTATTTT	CASSTRTSVGDTQYF
TRBV5-5	TRBD1	TRBJ1-2	.	TGTGCCAGCAGCTCCGACAGGGGACGTCAGGGGGGCTACACCTTC	CASSSDRGRQGGYTF
TRBV12-3/TRBV12-4	.	TRBJ2-7	.	TGTGCCAGCAGTTTGTCACAGTCCTACGAGCAGTACTTC	CASSLSQSYEQYF
TRBV28	TRBD1	TRBJ1-1	.	TGTGCCAGCAATACAGGGGCGAACACTGAAGCTTTCTTT	CASNTGANTEAFF
TRBV11-2	.	TRBJ2-4	.	TGTGCCAGCAGCTTATACGGGGAAGCCAAAAACATTCAGTACTTC	CASSLYGEAKNIQYF
TRBV5-1	TRBD1	TRBJ2-2	.	TGCGCCAGCAGACCCGGGACAGTAAACACCGGGGAGCTGTTTTTT	CASRPGTVNTGELFF
TRBV2	.	TRBJ1-3	.	TGTGCCAGCCGCAGGGAAAGCTCTGGAAACACCATATATTTT	CASRRESSGNTIYF
TRBV2	TRBD1	TRBJ1-2	.	TGTGCCAGCAGTGAAGATGGGAACAGGGGTAGTGGCTACACCTTC	CASSEDGNRGSGYTF
TRBV3-1/TRBV3-2	.	TRBJ1-2	.	TGTGCCAGCAGCCACGGCCGGGAGGGAGGTGGCTACACCTTC	CASSHGREGGGYTF
TRBV30	.	TRBJ1-2	.	TGTTTAGGACAGACTTATGGCTACACCTTC	CLGQTYGYTF
TRBV29-1	.	TRBJ1-1	.	TGCAGCGCCCAGGGGACTGAAGCTTTCTTT	CSAQGTEAFF
TRBV5-1	TRBD1	TRBJ1-1	.	TGCGCCAGCAGCCTGGGGACAGGACACATGAACACTGAAGCTTTCTTT	CASSLGTGHMNTEAFF
TRBV5-4	.	TRBJ1-1	few	TGTGCCAGCAGCTTGGCCGGGGTGGAGACGAACACTGAAGCTTTCTTT	CASSLAGVETNTEAFF
TRBV11-2	.	TRBJ2-3	.	TGTGCCAGCAGCTTGGGGGGGCGAGTGGTGGATACGCAGTATTTT	CASSLGGRVVDTQYF
TRBV24-1	.	TRBJ1-2	.	TGTGCCACCAGTGCCGGGGGCTATGGCTACACCTTC	CATSAGGYGYTF
TRBV24-1	TRBD1	TRBJ1-1	.	TGTGCCACCCGCAGGACAGGGGGCACTGAAGCTTTCTTT	CATRRTGGTEAFF
TRBV7-9	.	TRBJ1-2	.	TGTGCCAGCAGCTTAGGGGGAGAGGGCTACACCTTC	CASSLGGEGYTF
TRBV5-1	TRBD1	TRBJ2-5	.	TGCGCCAGCAGCGATCCGACAGGGGTAGAGACCCAGTACTTC	CASSDPTGVETQYF
TRBV6-5	.	TRBJ2-1	.	TGTGCCAGCAGTTACTCTTTAAATTCCAGAAATGAGCAGTTCTTC	CASSYSLNSRNEQFF
TRBV7-2	.	TRBJ2-5	once	TGTGCCAGCAGCTCATACGGGACTGAGGGAGAGACCCAGTACTTC	CASSSYGTEGETQYF